These 17 T cell receptor beta chains came from one sample sequenced in a study of blood T cells in healthy people across ages. Alongside a J-beta primer mix, a sample-barcoded 5' primer served in a second PCR lasting roughly 7 to 12 cycles. TCRdb reprocessed the 5' RACE reads with MiXCR, giving one entry per CDR3 protein. The sample has under 1 million distinct CDR3 sequences, around 42% seen once. Source material: blood. The receptors were sampled from a man in his fifties or sixties in good health.

This clonotype has only a few counts. The chain combines TRBV7-9 with TRBJ2-6, with D perhaps matching TRBD1 (5 bases). Germline loops: CDR1 SEHNR, CDR2 FQNEAQ (reference sequence). Trimming removed 0 bases at V and 3 bases at J, with 9 bases between. This CDR3 region has 16 residues. The DNA for the CDR3 is TGTGCCAGCAGCTTAGCAAAGGGGCTTGGGGCCAACGTCCTGACTTTC. As protein: CASSLAKGLGANVLTF.

J is TRBJ2-1 and V is TRBV3-1; the match to TRBD2 covers 9 bases. Looked up from germline, CDR1 is LGHDT and CDR2 is YNNKEL (reference sequence). There are 16 residues in the CDR3. Trimming at V came to 6 bases and at J to 4 bases, leaving 10 bases not matched to a gene. The CDR3 DNA is TGTGCCAGCAGTCAAAATGGAGCGGGGGGATACAATGAGCAGTTCTTC. Translating it yields CASSQNGAGGYNEQFF.

This chain uses TRBV20-1 with TRBJ2-3; weak D call: TRBD1 (6 bases). With 0 bases removed from V and 4 bases from J, the gap between germline ends came to 11 bases. This CDR3 comprises 14 residues. The germline V gene encodes CDR1 DFQATT and CDR2 SNEGSKA (reference sequence). The CDR3 loop is CSARDLYRADTQYF. In nucleotides, the CDR3 is TGCAGTGCTAGAGACTTATACAGGGCAGATACGCAGTATTTT.

The rearrangement joins TRBV6-5 to TRBJ1-5; no reliable D call. The CDR3 is made up of 12 amino acids. Germline V gives CDR1 MNHEY, CDR2 SVGAGI. V gave up 10 bases and J gave up 3 bases, with 10 bases separating them. The CDR3 region is CATPFPNQPQHF. In DNA, the CDR3 is TGTGCCACCCCTTTCCCCAATCAGCCCCAGCATTTT.

This clonotype was counted only a few times. The chain uses TRBV9 and TRBJ2-7; D is unclear. The CDR3 covers 16 residues. The germline CDR1 and CDR2 sequences are SGDLS and YYNGEE. V lost 0 bases to trimming and J lost 2 bases, with 15 bases between them. This CDR3 is CASSVGVGLETYEQYF. For the CDR3, the DNA is TGTGCCAGCAGCGTAGGGGTAGGGCTAGAGACCTACGAGCAGTACTTC.

In this sample, this clonotype turned up a few times. The chain combines TRBV7-6 with TRBJ2-7; 9 nucleotides agree with TRBD1. Germline assignment: CDR1 SGHVS and CDR2 FNYEAQ. This CDR3 region has 14 residues. V gave up 5 bases and J gave up 3 bases; unmatched junction bases: 5. CDR3 bases: TGTGCCAGCAGCCCGATGACAGGGGGCTACGAGCAGTACTTC. This gives the protein CASSPMTGGYEQYF.

In this sample, this clonotype turned up once. This chain joins TRBV7-9 and TRBJ2-2; D is possibly TRBD1 (6 bases). Germline-derived CDR1 and CDR2 are SEHNR and FQNEAQ (reference sequence). This CDR3 has 14 residues. Deletions cut 5 bases from V and 7 bases from J, with 14 bases between. CDR3 residues: CASSLTTGSGELFF. DNA of the CDR3: TGTGCCAGCAGCCTAACTACAGGGAGCGGGGAGCTGTTTTTT. The variable domain in full, completed from reference TRBV7-9 and TRBJ2-2, reads DTGVSQNPRHKITKRGQNVTFRCDPISEHNRLYWYRQTLGQGPEFLTYFQNEAQLEKSRLLSDRFSAERPKGSFSTLEIQRTEQGDSAMYLCASSLTTGSGELFFGEGSRLTVL.

V is TRBV24-1 and J is TRBJ2-3; D is unresolved. CDR1 and CDR2 from the germline V gene are KGHDR and SFDVKD. CDR3 length: 14 amino acids. Trimming stripped 2 bases from V and 0 bases from J, with 5 bases between. Here the CDR3 reads CATSDSGSTDTQYF. The CDR3, as DNA: TGTGCCACCAGTGATTCCGGTAGCACAGATACGCAGTATTTT.

V usage is TRBV2 and J usage is TRBJ1-2, with unresolved D. The germline gives CDR1 SNHLY, CDR2 FYNNEI. Trimming shortened V by 10 bases and J by 4 bases, and 16 bases separated the two germline ends. The CDR3 has 13 residues. CDR3 in amino acids: CATNPGGVYGYTF. CDR3 nucleotides: TGTGCCACCAATCCCGGCGGAGTCTATGGCTACACCTTC.

V gene TRBV12-3 or TRBV12-4 combines with J gene TRBJ2-1, with unresolved D. CDR3 length: 14 residues. Trimming pared 5 bases from V and 4 bases from J, leaving 12 bases between. The CDR3 is CASSPRREYNEQFF. The CDR3 DNA reads as TGTGCCAGCAGTCCACGCCGAGAGTACAATGAGCAGTTCTTC.

This chain uses TRBV6-5 with TRBJ2-3, with no clear D. The CDR3 has 13 residues. The V end was cut by 2 bases, the J end by 4 bases, with 7 bases between. From germline, CDR1 is MNHEY and CDR2 SVGAGI. CDR3 sequence (DNA): TGTGCCAGCAGTTACCCGGGTTCAGATACGCAGTATTTT. This encodes CASSYPGSDTQYF.

The chain employs TRBV11-2 and TRBJ2-4, with no clear D. Gene TRBJ2-7 matches the end of the DNA better, so the J call may be wrong. Germline V gene data show CDR1 as SGHAT and CDR2 as FQNNGV. CDR3 length equals 11 residues. The CDR3 DNA reads TGTGCCAGCGAAGCGACCTACGAGCAGTACTTC. It encodes CASEATYEQYF.

This clonotype was picked up a small number of times. The chain employs TRBV11-2 and TRBJ2-7, with 7 bases fitting TRBD1. The V and J ends lost 1 base and 4 bases, in that order; junction bases with no gene match: 10. The germline gives CDR1 SGHAT, CDR2 FQNNGV. The CDR3 runs to 16 residues. The CDR3 nucleotides read TGTGCCAGCAGCTTAGCCGGACAGGTGGGAAGATACGAGCAGTACTTC. Translating gives CASSLAGQVGRYEQYF.

The rearrangement uses TRBV7-2 and TRBJ2-3, with 10 bases aligning to TRBD2. The CDR3 has 17 amino acids. The J segment lost 1 base and the V segment lost 3 bases, leaving 7 bases of the junction unmatched. In germline, CDR1 is SGHTA, CDR2 FQGNSA. The CDR3 spells CASSFSGGGAGTDTQYF. The CDR3 DNA reads TGTGCCAGCAGCTTCAGCGGGGGGGGAGCAGGCACAGATACGCAGTATTTT.

The gene calls are TRBV7-3 and TRBJ2-5; tentatively, D is TRBD1 (6 bases). The germline V gene has CDR1 SGHTA and CDR2 FQGTGA. V lost 0 bases to trimming and J lost 5 bases, with 13 bases between them. This CDR3 contains 15 residues. The CDR3 nucleotides are TGTGCCAGCAGCTTAACTCCAGGGGCGGAGGAGACCCAGTACTTC. Translating it yields CASSLTPGAEETQYF.

The gene calls are TRBV20-1 and TRBJ2-1; possible D gene TRBD1, 6 bases. Germline V gives CDR1 DFQATT, CDR2 SNEGSKA (reference sequence). The V end was cut by 0 bases, the J end by 0 bases, with 12 bases between. This CDR3 contains 16 residues. CDR3 sequence: CSARDLQGPSYNEQFF. The CDR3 coding sequence is TGCAGTGCTAGAGACTTACAGGGACCCTCCTACAATGAGCAGTTCTTC.

This clonotype was observed a single time. V gene TRBV14 combines with J gene TRBJ1-1, with D perhaps TRBD1 (5 bases). Trimming stripped 1 base from V and 6 bases from J, with 15 bases between. The CDR3 has 15 residues. Germline V gives CDR1 SGHDN, CDR2 FVKESK. The CDR3 reads CASSQVQGSAAEAFF. DNA of the CDR3: TGTGCCAGCAGCCAAGTTCAGGGAAGCGCGGCTGAAGCTTTCTTT. The full variable domain, rest sourced from reference TRBV14 and TRBJ1-1, is EAGVTQFPSHSVIEKGQTVTLRCDPISGHDNLYWYRRVMGKEIKFLLHFVKESKQDESGMPNNRFLAERTGGTYSTLKVQPAELEDSGVYFCASSQVQGSAAEAFFGQGTRLTVV.